The 2 T cell receptor beta chains reported below all come from one sample, sequenced in a study of breast tumors, draining lymph nodes, adjacent tissues. Axillary draining lymph nodes of breast cancer patients supplied the node samples. Each CDR3 protein gets one entry after TCRdb re-called the multiplex PCR reads with MiXCR. The sample has about 140,000 distinct CDR3 sequences; approximately 29% are singletons. Sequencing was done on a sample of axillary lymph node tissue. Receptors were obtained from a female donor with breast cancer. Some clones in this sample may be carry-over from other donors' samples.

V gene TRBV29-1 combines with J gene TRBJ2-7; D may correspond to TRBD1 or TRBD2 (6 bases each). Trimming shortened V by 5 bases and J by 5 bases, and 19 bases separated the two germline ends. The CDR3 contains 14 residues. Germline loops: CDR1 SQVTM, CDR2 ANQGSEA. The CDR3 coding sequence is TGCAGCGTTCGCCCACTAGCAGGGGCCCACGAGCAGTACGTC. It is translated as CSVRPLAGAHEQYV.

For this clonotype: This may be a read error: a much more frequent sequence differs by one nucleotide. CDR3: CASSLFASGGWDGHNEQFF. CDR3 DNA: TGTGCCAGCAGCTTATTTGCTAGCGGGGGGTGGGATGGCCACAATGAGCAGTTCTTC. The chain is built from TRBV7-9 and TRBJ2-1, with TRBD2 identical over 11 bases. The V segment lost 2 bases and the J segment 5 bases; nucleotides outside the gene matches: 14. The CDR3 extends over 19 amino acids. Germline-derived CDR1 and CDR2 are SEHNR and FQNEAQ (reference sequence).